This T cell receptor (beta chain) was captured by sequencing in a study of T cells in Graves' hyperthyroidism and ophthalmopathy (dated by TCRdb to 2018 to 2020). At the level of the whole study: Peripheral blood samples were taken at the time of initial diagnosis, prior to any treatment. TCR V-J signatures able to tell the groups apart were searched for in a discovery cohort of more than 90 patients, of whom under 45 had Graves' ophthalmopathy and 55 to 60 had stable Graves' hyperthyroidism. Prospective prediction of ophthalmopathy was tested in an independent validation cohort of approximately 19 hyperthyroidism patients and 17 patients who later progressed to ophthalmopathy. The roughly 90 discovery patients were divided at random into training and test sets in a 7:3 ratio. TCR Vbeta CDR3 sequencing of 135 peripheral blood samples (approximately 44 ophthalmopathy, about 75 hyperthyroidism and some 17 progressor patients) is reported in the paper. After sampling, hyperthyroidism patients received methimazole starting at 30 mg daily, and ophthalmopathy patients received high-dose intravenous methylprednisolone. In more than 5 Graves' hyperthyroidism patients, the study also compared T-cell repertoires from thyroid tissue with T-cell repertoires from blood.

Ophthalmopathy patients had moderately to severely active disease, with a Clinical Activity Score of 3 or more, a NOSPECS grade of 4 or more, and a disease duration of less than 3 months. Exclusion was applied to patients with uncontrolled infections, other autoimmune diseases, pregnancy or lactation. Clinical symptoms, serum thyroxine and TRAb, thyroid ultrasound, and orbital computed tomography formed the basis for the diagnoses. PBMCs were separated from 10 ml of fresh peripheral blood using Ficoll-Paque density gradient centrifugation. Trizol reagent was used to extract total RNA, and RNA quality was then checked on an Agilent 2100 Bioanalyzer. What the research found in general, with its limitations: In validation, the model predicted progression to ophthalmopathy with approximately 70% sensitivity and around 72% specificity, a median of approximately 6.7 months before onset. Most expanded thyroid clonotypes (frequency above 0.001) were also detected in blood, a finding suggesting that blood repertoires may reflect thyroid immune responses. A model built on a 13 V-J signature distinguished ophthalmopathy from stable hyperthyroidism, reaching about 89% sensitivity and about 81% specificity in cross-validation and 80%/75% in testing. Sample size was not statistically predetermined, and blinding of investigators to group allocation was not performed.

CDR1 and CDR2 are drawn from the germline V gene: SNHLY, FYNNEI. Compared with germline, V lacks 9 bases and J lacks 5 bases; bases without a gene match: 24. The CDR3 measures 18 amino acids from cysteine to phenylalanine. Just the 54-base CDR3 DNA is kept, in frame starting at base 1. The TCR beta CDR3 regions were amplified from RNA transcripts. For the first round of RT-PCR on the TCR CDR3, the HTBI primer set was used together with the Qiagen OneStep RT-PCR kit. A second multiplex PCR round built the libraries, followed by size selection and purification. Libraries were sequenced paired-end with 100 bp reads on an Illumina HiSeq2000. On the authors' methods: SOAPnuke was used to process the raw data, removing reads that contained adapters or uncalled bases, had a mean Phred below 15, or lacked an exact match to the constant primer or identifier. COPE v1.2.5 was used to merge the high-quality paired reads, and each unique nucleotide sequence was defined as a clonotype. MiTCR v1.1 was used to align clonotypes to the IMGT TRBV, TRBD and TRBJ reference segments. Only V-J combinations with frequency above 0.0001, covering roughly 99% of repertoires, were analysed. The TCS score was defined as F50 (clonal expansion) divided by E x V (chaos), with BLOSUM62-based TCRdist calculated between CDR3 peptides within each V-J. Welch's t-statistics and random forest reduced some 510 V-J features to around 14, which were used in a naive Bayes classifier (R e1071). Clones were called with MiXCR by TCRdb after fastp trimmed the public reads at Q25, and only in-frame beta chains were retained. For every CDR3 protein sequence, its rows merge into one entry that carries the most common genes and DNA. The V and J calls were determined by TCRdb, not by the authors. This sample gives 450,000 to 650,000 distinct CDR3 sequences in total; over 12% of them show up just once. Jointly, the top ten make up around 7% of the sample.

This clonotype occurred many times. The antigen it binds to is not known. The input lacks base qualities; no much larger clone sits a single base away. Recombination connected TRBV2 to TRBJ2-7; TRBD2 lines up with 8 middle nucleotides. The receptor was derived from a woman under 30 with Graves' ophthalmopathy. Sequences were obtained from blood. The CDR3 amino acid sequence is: CARGRGSGKLWAPNEQYF. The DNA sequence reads TGTGCCAGGGGCCGGGGTAGCGGGAAACTCTGGGCCCCCAACGAGCAGTACTTC.